These 32 T cell receptor beta chains originate from one sample sequenced in a study of T cell responses to AZD1222 COVID-19 vaccine. Some clones are missing from TCRdb's copy, which holds only in-frame ones; the method was immunoSEQ multiplex PCR. The sample contains around 120,000 clones, 70% to 90% of which appear only once. The sample consisted of peripheral blood, taken on day 0 of AZD1222 vaccination. All receptors come from an adult in good health.

The V and J genes are TRBV7-8 and TRBJ2-3; 9 bases line up with TRBD1. V was clipped by 5 bases and J by 4 bases; unmatched bases: 19. There are 19 residues in the CDR3. Germline CDR1 SGHVS, CDR2 FQNEAQ. The CDR3 DNA reads TGTGCCAGCAGCCGAGGAGGGGACAGGGACTACACTACTTCAGATACGCAGTATTTT. Translating gives CASSRGGDRDYTTSDTQYF.

This clone showed up just once. The rearrangement uses TRBV19 and TRBJ1-1, with 8 positions matching TRBD1. After removal of 5 bases from V and 4 bases from J, the junction contained 9 bases not matched to a gene. CDR3 length: 15 residues. Germline lookup yields CDR1 LNHDA and CDR2 SQIVND (reference sequence). CDR3 region: CASSVRTGSVTEAFF. In DNA form, the CDR3 reads TGTGCCAGTAGTGTAAGGACAGGGTCTGTCACTGAAGCTTTCTTT.

In DNA form, the CDR3 reads TGTGCCAGCCGCCCGGGCCCGGGTAGGGGAGAGACCCAGTACTTC. It codes for CASRPGPGRGETQYF. This rearrangement joins TRBV6-5 to TRBJ2-5; the D gene is possibly TRBD1 (5 bases). The CDR3 has 15 amino acids. V lost 8 bases and J lost 4, with 20 bases in between. Germline CDR1 is MNHEY and CDR2 is SVGAGI.

The rearrangement links TRBV3-1 (or the pseudogene TRBV3-2) to TRBJ2-4, with a weak D call TRBD2 (5 bases). CDR3 length: 13 amino acids. Between the trimmed V and J ends, which lost 1 base and 6 bases, there was a span of 7 bases. CDR1 LGHDT and CDR2 YNNKEL come from the germline V gene (reference sequence). CDR3 amino acids: CASSQVAGNIQYF. In DNA, the CDR3 is TGTGCCAGCAGCCAAGTTGCGGGAAACATTCAGTACTTC.

This clone was seen just once. The J gene is TRBJ1-6, the V gene TRBV30, with 7 bases matching TRBD1. V shed 1 base and J 0 bases; nucleotides not matched to a gene: 6. CDR1 GTSNPN and CDR2 SVGIG come from the germline V gene (reference sequence). The CDR3 runs 17 residues. CDR3 residues: CAWSDEGASSYNSPLHF. In DNA form, the CDR3 reads TGTGCCTGGAGTGATGAGGGGGCTAGCTCCTATAATTCACCCCTCCACTTT.

This chain links TRBV5-1 with TRBJ2-3; 7 bases match TRBD2. In germline, CDR1 is SGHRS, CDR2 YFSETQ. With V trimmed by 1 base and J by 0 bases, 20 bases remained unmatched. The CDR3 consists of 21 residues. The CDR3 is CASSLRSGARYPPSSTDTQYF. The DNA of the CDR3 is TGCGCCAGCAGCTTGAGGAGCGGGGCCCGGTATCCTCCTTCTAGCACAGATACGCAGTATTTT.

The V gene is TRBV24-1, the J gene TRBJ1-5; 8 nucleotides line up with TRBD1. CDR1 is KGHDR and CDR2 is SFDVKD in the germline V gene. The CDR3 has 16 amino acids. The ends lost 4 bases at V and 4 bases at J; junction bases unmatched: 8. DNA of the CDR3: TGTGCCACCAGTGACAATCAGGGGGCTATTAATCAGCCCCAGCATTTT. Translated: CATSDNQGAINQPQHF.

The chain employs TRBV6-5 and TRBJ2-7; the match to TRBD2 covers 7 bases. V was clipped by 0 bases and J by 2 bases; unmatched bases: 4. The germline gives CDR1 MNHEY, CDR2 SVGAGI. This CDR3 comprises 15 residues. CDR3 DNA sequence: TGTGCCAGCAGTTACTCGGTTGGGGGGGCCTACGAGCAGTACTTC. Translation: CASSYSVGGAYEQYF.

Worth noting for this clone: The sample carries other DNA sequences with the same CDR3. The rearrangement joins TRBV11-2 to TRBJ2-1; D call uncertain. Trimming pared 5 bases from V and 2 bases from J, leaving 10 bases between. This CDR3 is built from 14 residues. Germline assignment: CDR1 SGHAT and CDR2 FQNNGV. The CDR3 DNA sequence: TGTGCCAGCAGCCCCGACGGTACCTACAATGAGCAGTTCTTC. Its translation is CASSPDGTYNEQFF.

The V gene is TRBV18, the J gene TRBJ1-1, with TRBD1 as a possible D gene (6 bases). Between the trimmed V and J ends, which lost 3 bases and 4 bases, there was a span of 12 bases. Germline CDR1 is KGHSH and CDR2 is LQKENI. The CDR3 extends over 14 amino acids. Written as DNA, the CDR3 is TGTGCCAGCTCACCGGGATACAGGGCCACTGAAGCTTTCTTT. This gives the protein CASSPGYRATEAFF.

The genes are TRBV5-6 and TRBJ1-6, with D hard to call. Germline lookup yields CDR1 SGHDT and CDR2 YYEEEE. Trimming left V 3 bases short and J 9 bases short, with 13 bases between. There are 14 residues in the CDR3. CDR3 sequence reads: CASSSDRESSPLHF. CDR3 DNA sequence: TGTGCCAGCAGCTCGGACCGCGAGAGTTCACCCCTCCACTTT.

The gene calls are TRBV25-1 and TRBJ1-4; D might be TRBD1 (6 bases). Germline V gives CDR1 MGHDK, CDR2 SYGVNS. The CDR3 length is 15 residues. The V end was cut by 8 bases, the J end by 4 bases, with 17 bases between. The CDR3 DNA reads as TGTGCCAGCGCTACTCGGACAGTCGTTAATGAAAAACTGTTTTTT. Amino acids: CASATRTVVNEKLFF. Together with reference TRBV25-1 and TRBJ1-4, the CDR3 gives the full variable domain: EADIYQTPRYLVIGTGKKITLECSQTMGHDKMYWYQQDPGMELHLIHYSYGVNSTEKGDLSSESTVSRIRTEHFPLTLESARPSHTSQYLCASATRTVVNEKLFFGSGTQLSVL.

V is TRBV5-7 and J is TRBJ1-3; D unresolved. TRBV5-7 is an open reading frame, and its role is uncertain. The CDR3 runs to 14 residues. Between the trimmed V and J ends, which lost 4 bases and 4 bases, there was a span of 12 bases. In nucleotides, the CDR3 is TGTGCCAGCAGCCACCCAATGCCGGGAAACACCATATATTTT. It codes for CASSHPMPGNTIYF.

This chain uses TRBV7-2 with TRBJ2-3; 9 bases line up with TRBD2. The CDR3 is 17 residues long. Germline CDR1 SGHTA, CDR2 FQGNSA. Germline trimming cut 2 bases from V and 5 bases from J; bases unmatched to any gene: 11. CDR3 coding DNA: TGTGCCAGCAGCTTATACCCTCGAGAGACTAGCGGAGATACGCAGTATTTT. Translated: CASSLYPRETSGDTQYF. Full variable domain (outside the CDR3, taken from reference TRBV7-2 and TRBJ2-3): GAGVSQSPSNKVTEKGKDVELRCDPISGHTALYWYRQSLGQGLEFLIYFQGNSAPDKSGLPSDRFSAERTGGSVSTLTIQRTQQEDSAVYLCASSLYPRETSGDTQYFGPGTRLTVL.

The chain links TRBV6-2 or TRBV6-3 to TRBJ2-2; D tentatively fits TRBD1 or TRBD2 (6 bases each). The CDR3 covers 18 residues. Trimming removed 2 bases from V and 4 bases from J, with 20 bases in between. Germline V lookup: CDR1 MNHEY, CDR2 SVGEGT. The CDR3 region is CASSYSVYREAGTGELFF. The CDR3 DNA sequence: TGTGCCAGCAGTTACAGTGTTTACAGGGAAGCGGGCACCGGGGAGCTGTTTTTT.

This clone occurred a few times. The J gene is TRBJ2-7, the V gene TRBV7-8; 7 nucleotides agree with TRBD1. CDR1 and CDR2 (germline): SGHVS, FQNEAQ. V was pared by 4 bases and J by 2 bases, with 11 bases of the junction left unmatched. The length of the CDR3 is 16 residues. CDR3 DNA: TGTGCCAGCAGCTCATCGACAGGGAAGTTCCCCTACGAGCAGTACTTC. Amino acid sequence: CASSSSTGKFPYEQYF.

The V gene is TRBV19, the J gene TRBJ2-7; 11 bases are shared with TRBD1. Germline-derived CDR1 and CDR2 are LNHDA and SQIVND (reference sequence). The CDR3 is made up of 14 amino acids. J lost 0 bases, V lost 5 bases, and 0 bases had no gene match. CDR3 amino acids: CASSGTGGSYEQYF. The DNA of the CDR3 is TGTGCCAGTAGTGGGACAGGGGGCTCCTACGAGCAGTACTTC.

The CDR3 reads CASSLEGEKLFF. Written as DNA, the CDR3 is TGTGCCAGCAGCTTAGAGGGTGAAAAACTGTTTTTT. The V call is TRBV11-2, the J call TRBJ1-4; D is unresolved. The V end was cut by 0 bases, the J end by 7 bases, with 3 bases between. The CDR3 length is 12 residues. The germline V gene has CDR1 SGHAT and CDR2 FQNNGV. The entire variable domain, with the rest obtained from reference TRBV11-2 and TRBJ1-4, is as follows: EAGVAQSPRYKIIEKRQSVAFWCNPISGHATLYWYQQILGQGPKLLIQFQNNGVVDDSQLPKDRFSAERLKGVDSTLKIQPAKLEDSAVYLCASSLEGEKLFFGSGTQLSVL.

The CDR3 loop is CAISGDKGSPLHF. DNA of the CDR3: TGTGCCATCAGTGGGGACAAGGGTTCACCCCTCCACTTT. The V call is TRBV10-3, the J call TRBJ1-6; perhaps TRBD1 as D (6 bases). The germline V gene encodes CDR1 ENHRY and CDR2 SYGVKD. The CDR3 loop spans 13 amino acids. Trimming removed 4 bases at V and 9 bases at J, with 10 bases between.

This chain uses TRBV7-9 with TRBJ1-4, with 8 bases aligning to TRBD1. CDR1 and CDR2 from the germline V gene are SEHNR and FQNEAQ (reference sequence). This CDR3 has 15 amino acids. V lost 5 bases and J lost 3; bases outside the gene matches: 5. In DNA, the CDR3 is TGTGCCAGCAGCCCACGGGACAGGTCTAATGAAAAACTGTTTTTT. Translating gives CASSPRDRSNEKLFF.

This chain links TRBV5-1 with TRBJ2-5; D is ambiguous. Germline lookup yields CDR1 SGHRS and CDR2 YFSETQ. The CDR3 consists of 13 residues. Trimming shortened V by 2 bases and J by 2 bases, and 7 bases separated the two germline ends. The CDR3 loop is CASSFGQQETQYF. For the CDR3, the DNA is TGCGCCAGCAGCTTTGGGCAGCAAGAGACCCAGTACTTC. Combining the CDR3 with reference TRBV5-1 and TRBJ2-5 gives the whole variable domain KAGVTQTPRYLIKTRGQQVTLSCSPISGHRSVSWYQQTPGQGLQFLFEYFSETQRNKGNFPGRFSGRQFSNSRSEMNVSTLELGDSALYLCASSFGQQETQYFGPGTRLLVL.

The chain couples TRBV19 to TRBJ2-7; D gene unclear. Germline values: CDR1 LNHDA, CDR2 SQIVND (reference sequence). Between the trimmed V and J ends, which lost 5 bases and 5 bases, there was a span of 16 bases. CDR3 size: 14 residues. CDR3 sequence (DNA): TGTGCCAGTAGTCGGGCAGGTACGCGGAACGAGCAGTACTTC. It specifies CASSRAGTRNEQYF.

This clone was recorded once. The genes are TRBV3-1 (or the pseudogene TRBV3-2) and TRBJ2-7, with D maybe TRBD2 (6 bases). Germline CDR1 is LGHDT and CDR2 is YNNKEL (reference sequence). The CDR3 runs 12 residues. Trimming took 4 bases from V and 7 from J, leaving 11 bases between them. The CDR3 spells CASSLAGGEQYF. The CDR3 DNA sequence: TGTGCCAGCAGCCTCGCAGGAGGGGAGCAGTACTTC.

This clone has more than one count but fewer than ten. The chain recombines TRBV18 with TRBJ1-5; no definite D call. The CDR3 length is 15 residues. Per the germline V gene, CDR1 is KGHSH and CDR2 is LQKENI. The germline V and J ends were trimmed by 6 bases and 3 bases, with 15 bases remaining between them. The DNA of the CDR3 is TGTGCCAGCTCCCACGACGCAGAATACAATCAGCCCCAGCATTTT. Its translation: CASSHDAEYNQPQHF. Complete variable domain (other parts from reference TRBV18 and TRBJ1-5): NAGVMQNPRHLVRRRGQEARLRCSPMKGHSHVYWYRQLPEEGLKFMVYLQKENIIDESGMPKERFSAEFPKEGPSILRIQQVVRGDSAAYFCASSHDAEYNQPQHFGDGTRLSIL.

The V call is TRBV27, the J call TRBJ1-2; D not resolved. Germline CDR1 is MNHEY and CDR2 is SMNVEV (reference sequence). Trimming shortened V by 6 bases and J by 9 bases, and 17 bases separated the two germline ends. The CDR3 loop spans 13 amino acids. The CDR3, as DNA: TGTGCCAGCAGCTCTCAATTACTATGGAGCTACACCTTC. This gives the protein CASSSQLLWSYTF.

The rearrangement uses TRBV12-3 or TRBV12-4 and TRBJ2-7; TRBD1 aligns across 7 bases. After removal of 6 bases from V and 6 bases from J, the junction contained 8 bases not matched to a gene. The CDR3 runs 13 residues. Here the CDR3 reads CASRRNRGSEQYF. In nucleotides, the CDR3 is TGTGCCAGCAGGAGGAACAGGGGTTCCGAGCAGTACTTC.

The chain combines TRBV15 with TRBJ2-5; 12 nucleotides match TRBD2. The J segment lost 4 bases and the V segment lost 2 bases, leaving 8 bases of the junction unmatched. CDR1 is LNHNV, CDR2 YYDKDF, per germline (reference sequence). The CDR3 consists of 17 residues. The CDR3 region is CATSRLNASGRGETQYF. The CDR3 DNA sequence: TGTGCCACCAGCAGACTTAACGCTAGCGGGAGGGGAGAGACCCAGTACTTC. Drawing the rest from reference TRBV15 and TRBJ2-5, the complete variable domain is DAMVIQNPRYQVTQFGKPVTLSCSQTLNHNVMYWYQQKSSQAPKLLFHYYDKDFNNEADTPDNFQSRRPNTSFCFLDIRSPGLGDTAMYLCATSRLNASGRGETQYFGPGTRLLVL.

This clone has only a few counts. The rearrangement uses TRBV2 and TRBJ1-3; D remains ambiguous. The V gene's germline CDR1 is SNHLY and CDR2 FYNNEI. The CDR3 contains 12 residues. The V end lost 4 bases, the J end lost 4 bases, and 5 bases lay between the germline ends. This CDR3 is CASSVDGNTIYF. CDR3 DNA: TGTGCCAGCAGTGTGGACGGAAACACCATATATTTT. Supplemented by reference TRBV2 and TRBJ1-3, the full variable domain reads EPEVTQTPSHQVTQMGQEVILRCVPISNHLYFYWYRQILGQKVEFLVSFYNNEISEKSEIFDDQFSVERPDGSNFTLKIRSTKLEDSAMYFCASSVDGNTIYFGEGSWLTVV.

The chain joins TRBV6-5 to TRBJ1-3; tentative D call: TRBD1 (5 bases). The CDR3 length is 14 residues. CDR1 and CDR2 from the germline V gene are MNHEY and SVGAGI. V shed 8 bases and J shed 6 bases, with 17 bases lying between them. CDR3 coding DNA: TGTGCCAGCGGCCAAGGGGCAGCCAAAAACACCATATATTTT. Amino acid sequence: CASGQGAAKNTIYF.

The chain carries TRBV30 and TRBJ2-7, with D hard to call. The V gene lost 1 base and the J gene lost 3 bases, with 4 bases spanning the gap. Germline CDR1 reads GTSNPN; CDR2 reads SVGIG (reference sequence). The CDR3 is 11 residues long. Written as DNA, the CDR3 is TGTGCCTGGAGTGGGGACTACGAGCAGTACTTC. Translation gives CAWSGDYEQYF.

The rearrangement joins TRBV7-9 to TRBJ2-1; no reliable D call. CDR3 length: 13 residues. CDR1 and CDR2 from the germline V gene are SEHNR and FQNEAQ (reference sequence). V lost 1 base to trimming and J lost 12 bases, with 13 bases between them. The CDR3 sequence: CASSLGQWKRQFF. In DNA, the CDR3 is TGTGCCAGCAGCTTAGGCCAGTGGAAAAGGCAGTTCTTC.

The chain has TRBV11-3 and TRBJ2-2; D call uncertain. The CDR3 is 13 amino acids. V was shortened by 4 bases and J by 0 bases, with 3 bases between the two germline ends. Germline lookup yields CDR1 SGHNT and CDR2 YENEEA. The CDR3 nucleotides are TGTGCCAGCAGCTCCACGAACACCGGGGAGCTGTTTTTT. As protein: CASSSTNTGELFF.